The 23 T cell receptor beta chains in this list originate from one sample, sequenced in a study of control samples from healthy donors and cancer patients. Clones were read by immunoSEQ multiplex PCR, and TCRdb kept only the in-frame ones, dropping some. The table lists about 86,000 clones, roughly 93% of them singletons, with about 1.5% in the top ten. Material for sequencing was blood. These receptors were taken from a woman in her 30s in good health.

The V call is TRBV10-1, the J call TRBJ2-1, with D possibly being TRBD2 (6 bases). The CDR3 has 19 amino acids. Germline-derived CDR1 and CDR2 are WNHNN and SYGVQD (reference sequence). Trimming shortened V by 3 bases and J by 6 bases, and 27 bases separated the two germline ends. DNA for the CDR3: TGCGCCAGCAGTGACGAGGGACTTCCGCCCCCGCCCCCCACCAATGAGCAGTTCTTC. Translation gives CASSDEGLPPPPPTNEQFF.

The chain has TRBV6-4 and TRBJ2-3; TRBD2 agrees at 10 bases. Trimming removed 2 bases from V and 4 bases from J; junction bases left unmatched: 9. CDR1 is MRHNA, CDR2 SNTAGT, per germline. CDR3 length: 17 amino acids. Here the CDR3 DNA reads TGTGCCAGCAGTGACAGCGTGAGCGGGGGGGCCGCAGATACGCAGTATTTT. Its translation is CASSDSVSGGAADTQYF.

The chain employs TRBV3-1 (or the pseudogene TRBV3-2) and TRBJ1-1; possible D gene TRBD1, 5 bases. This CDR3 has 14 residues. Looked up from germline, CDR1 is LGHDT and CDR2 is YNNKEL (reference sequence). The V gene lost 1 base and the J gene lost 6 bases, with 12 bases spanning the gap. This chain's CDR3 is CASSQVSGRAEAFF. The CDR3 DNA reads TGTGCCAGCAGCCAAGTTTCGGGACGGGCTGAAGCTTTCTTT.

This chain uses TRBV5-5 with TRBJ1-5; 7 bases align to TRBD1. This CDR3 has 14 amino acids. Germline CDR1 and CDR2: SGHKS and YYEKEE (reference sequence). V trimming: 4 bases; J trimming: 4 bases; junction bases outside the gene matches: 5. CDR3 sequence (DNA): TGTGCCAGCAGCCCGGGACAGAGGAATCAGCCCCAGCATTTT. It codes for CASSPGQRNQPQHF.

This clone has just one count. V usage is TRBV5-6 and J usage is TRBJ1-1; tentatively, D is TRBD1 (5 bases). The CDR3 has 18 amino acids. Between the trimmed V and J ends, which lost 0 bases and 5 bases, there was a span of 23 bases. Germline V gene data show CDR1 as SGHDT and CDR2 as YYEEEE. CDR3 in DNA: TGTGCCAGCAGCTTGGGGCCGTTGAAGGGGCTGGTGAGAACTGAAGCTTTCTTT. Its translation is CASSLGPLKGLVRTEAFF. The full variable domain, in which reference TRBV5-6 and TRBJ1-1 provide the parts outside the CDR3, is DAGVTQSPTHLIKTRGQQVTLRCSPKSGHDTVSWYQQALGQGPQFIFQYYEEEERQRGNFPDRFSGHQFPNYSSELNVNALLLGDSALYLCASSLGPLKGLVRTEAFFGQGTRLTVV.

The rearrangement uses TRBV30 and TRBJ2-7, with D unclear. There are 9 residues in the CDR3. V gave up 7 bases and J gave up 12 bases, with 13 bases separating them. The V gene's germline CDR1 is GTSNPN and CDR2 SVGIG (reference sequence). This CDR3 reads CASGPPLYF. DNA of the CDR3: TGTGCCTCAGGACCGCCACTGTACTTC.

The gene calls are TRBV24-1 and TRBJ2-7; a weak D match, TRBD1 (5 bases). Trimming removed 4 bases at V and 4 bases at J, with 10 bases between. The CDR3 spans 13 residues. Germline CDR1 reads KGHDR; CDR2 reads SFDVKD. The CDR3 nucleotides read TGTGCCACCAGTGAAGGGGCCCATTACGAGCAGTACTTC. It encodes CATSEGAHYEQYF.

Only one count was recorded for this clone. The gene calls are TRBV6-6 and TRBJ2-5; 10 positions match TRBD2. The CDR3 length is 17 residues. The trim removed 5 bases at V and 1 base at J, leaving 10 bases unmatched. In germline, CDR1 is MNHNY, CDR2 SVGAGI (reference sequence). The DNA for the CDR3 is TGTGCCAGCAGTCTGCCCCTAGCGGGGGCGCCCCAAGAGACCCAGTACTTC. As protein: CASSLPLAGAPQETQYF.

J is TRBJ2-2 and V is TRBV2, with 8 positions matching TRBD1. The CDR3 runs to 15 residues. Germline CDR1 is SNHLY and CDR2 is FYNNEI. The V gene end was trimmed by 3 bases and the J gene end by 3 bases; junction bases not matched to a gene: 3. CDR3 amino acids: CASSDRGLYTGELFF. In DNA form, the CDR3 reads TGTGCCAGCAGTGACAGGGGGCTGTACACCGGGGAGCTGTTTTTT.

V usage is TRBV2 and J usage is TRBJ1-2; D ambiguous. The germline V and J ends were trimmed by 3 bases and 3 bases, with 11 bases remaining between them. The CDR3 length is 14 residues. The germline V gene encodes CDR1 SNHLY and CDR2 FYNNEI. The CDR3 loop is CASSDFGRHYGYTF. The CDR3 DNA reads TGTGCCAGCAGTGACTTTGGGAGGCACTATGGCTACACCTTC.

The J gene is TRBJ2-7, the V gene TRBV12-5; no firm D call. The length of the CDR3 is 14 residues. Germline CDR1 reads LGHNT; CDR2 reads FRNRAP. Deletions cut 1 base from V and 3 bases from J, with 10 bases between. DNA for the CDR3: TGTGCTAGTGGTTTGGAAAGGATGGTCTACGAGCAGTACTTC. This gives the protein CASGLERMVYEQYF.

V usage is TRBV27 and J usage is TRBJ1-5, with TRBD1 as a possible D gene (6 bases). Per germline, CDR1 MNHEY and CDR2 SMNVEV (reference sequence). The CDR3 is 15 residues long. V was clipped by 4 bases and J by 3 bases, with 13 bases between them. This chain's CDR3 is CASSSSWTVNQPQHF. In DNA form, the CDR3 reads TGTGCCAGCAGTTCATCCTGGACAGTCAATCAGCCCCAGCATTTT.

This rearrangement joins TRBV11-3 to TRBJ1-2; no definite D call. Trimming took off 5 bases at V and 7 bases at J, with 14 bases between the two ends. Germline V gives CDR1 SGHNT, CDR2 YENEEA. The CDR3 has 13 amino acids. This CDR3 reads CASSLPGLFGYTF. For the CDR3, the DNA is TGTGCCAGCAGCCTCCCAGGACTTTTTGGCTACACCTTC. Looking up the rest from reference TRBV11-3 and TRBJ1-2 gives the full variable domain: EAGVVQSPRYKIIEKKQPVAFWCNPISGHNTLYWYLQNLGQGPELLIRYENEEAVDDSQLPKDRFSAERLKGVDSTLKIQPAELGDSAVYLCASSLPGLFGYTFGSGTRLTVV.

The CDR3, as DNA: TGTGCCAGCAGTGATGGGACGGCTTCTTTCTACGAGCAGTACTTC. Protein: CASSDGTASFYEQYF. The chain has TRBV25-1 and TRBJ2-7, with D perhaps being TRBD1 or TRBD2 (5 bases each). V lost 3 bases, J lost 3 bases, and 15 bases lay in between. Germline CDR1 and CDR2: MGHDK and SYGVNS. The CDR3 loop spans 15 amino acids.

The J gene is TRBJ1-2, the V gene TRBV5-1; 8 bases line up with TRBD1. V was pared by 1 base and J by 3 bases, with 5 bases of the junction left unmatched. The CDR3 covers 15 residues. Germline CDR1 reads SGHRS; CDR2 reads YFSETQ. CDR3 in DNA: TGCGCCAGCAGCTTGAGCGCCAGGGGGCACTATGGCTACACCTTC. Amino acid sequence: CASSLSARGHYGYTF.

J is TRBJ1-3 and V is TRBV9; TRBD1 aligns across 9 bases. The trim removed 4 bases at V and 4 bases at J, leaving 9 bases unmatched. The length of the CDR3 is 16 residues. In germline, CDR1 is SGDLS, CDR2 YYNGEE. CDR3 DNA sequence: TGTGCCAGCAGCACGCAGAACAGGGGGCCGGGAAACACCATATATTTT. Translated: CASSTQNRGPGNTIYF.

The chain uses TRBV27 and TRBJ2-1; 8 nucleotides align to TRBD1. With V trimmed by 4 bases and J by 8 bases, 7 bases remained unmatched. This CDR3 spans 14 amino acids. Germline V gives CDR1 MNHEY, CDR2 SMNVEV (reference sequence). The CDR3 spells CASSSRTGQYEQFF. CDR3 in DNA: TGTGCCAGCAGTTCCCGGACAGGGCAGTATGAGCAGTTCTTC.

The rearrangement links TRBV19 to TRBJ1-4; tentatively, D is TRBD1 (6 bases). Germline V gene lookup returns CDR1 LNHDA and CDR2 SQIVND (reference sequence). The V end was cut by 9 bases, the J end by 8 bases, with 19 bases between. This CDR3 is 14 amino acids long. CDR3 DNA: TGTGCCAGCGCCGTCGGGGGGCCAGACGAAAAACTGTTTTTT. It specifies CASAVGGPDEKLFF.

The genes are TRBV7-8 and TRBJ1-1; TRBD1 agrees at 9 bases. Germline-derived CDR1 and CDR2 are SGHVS and FQNEAQ. This CDR3 contains 14 residues. With 2 bases clipped from V and 6 bases from J, the junction kept 4 bases outside the gene matches. Written as DNA, the CDR3 is TGTGCCAGCAGCTTACGTACAGGGGGCGCTGAAGCTTTCTTT. Protein: CASSLRTGGAEAFF.

The chain links TRBV10-3 to TRBJ2-5; maybe TRBD1 (6 bases). This CDR3 has 13 residues. Germline V gene data show CDR1 as ENHRY and CDR2 as SYGVKD. Trimming cost V 11 bases and J 1 base, with 14 bases left between them. CDR3 nucleotide sequence: TGTGCCGCCAGACAGGCCCTCCAAGAGACCCAGTACTTC. Protein product: CAARQALQETQYF.

The chain recombines TRBV5-1 with TRBJ1-1; TRBD1 agrees at 7 bases. Germline lookup yields CDR1 SGHRS and CDR2 YFSETQ. Losses at the gene ends were 2 bases for V and 4 bases for J; bases not matched to a gene: 11. The CDR3 spans 16 residues. In nucleotides, the CDR3 is TGCGCCAGCAGCTTAACTAGACAGGGAGAAATCACTGAAGCTTTCTTT. Its translation is CASSLTRQGEITEAFF.

The chain carries TRBV5-4 and TRBJ1-1; D is ambiguous. The CDR3 contains 14 residues. V lost 4 bases, J lost 1 base, and 11 bases lay in between. Germline V gene lookup returns CDR1 SGHNT and CDR2 YYREEE (reference sequence). This CDR3 reads CASSVPDRNTEAFF. CDR3 nucleotide sequence: TGTGCCAGCAGCGTCCCCGACCGGAACACTGAAGCTTTCTTT.

The rearrangement joins TRBV5-1 to TRBJ1-3; D gene ambiguous. CDR1 is SGHRS and CDR2 is YFSETQ in the germline V gene. CDR3 length equals 14 residues. Between the trimmed V and J ends, which lost 2 bases and 2 bases, there was a span of 8 bases. Written as DNA, the CDR3 is TGCGCCAGCAGCTTTAATGGGGCTGGAAACACCATATATTTT. Translated, it gives CASSFNGAGNTIYF.